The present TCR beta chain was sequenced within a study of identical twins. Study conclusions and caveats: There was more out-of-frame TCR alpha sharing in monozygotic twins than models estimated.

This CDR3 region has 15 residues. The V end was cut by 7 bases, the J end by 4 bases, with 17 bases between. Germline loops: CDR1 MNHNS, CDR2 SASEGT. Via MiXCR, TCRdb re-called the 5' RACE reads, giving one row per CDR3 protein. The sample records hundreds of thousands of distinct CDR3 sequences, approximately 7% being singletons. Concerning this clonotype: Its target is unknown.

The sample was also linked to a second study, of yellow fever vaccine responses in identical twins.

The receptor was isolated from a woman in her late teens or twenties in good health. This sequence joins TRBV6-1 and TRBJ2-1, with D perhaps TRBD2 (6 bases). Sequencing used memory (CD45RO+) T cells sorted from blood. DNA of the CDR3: TGTGCCAGCACTGGGGGGATGGGTGGATACAATGAGCAGTTCTTC. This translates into CASTGGMGGYNEQFF.